This T cell receptor beta chain was obtained from a study of cytomegalovirus exposure and HLA in healthy donors. Study results and caveats: In a later analysis, TCR association rates varied by HLA locus: DRB1 most, HLA-C fewest. Rare sequences made up most TCRs, while some public TCRs were found in many donors. Later findings reportedly placed an Asian-associated ancestry cluster below the 666-donor mean for N-insertions. In vitro testing confirmed a few CMV-associated chains as specific for CMV antigens.

With regard to this clone: The antigen is undetermined.

V was shortened by 3 bases and J by 4 bases, with 19 bases between the two germline ends. Germline V gene lookup returns CDR1 LNHNV and CDR2 YYDKDF (reference sequence). The CDR3 runs 16 residues. PCR employed 60 Vbeta and 13 Jbeta primers. Only in-frame clones appear in the TCRdb table, and some are missing; sequencing was by immunoSEQ multiplex PCR. This sample has tens of thousands of clones; approximately 80% occur once, and the top ten carry 23%. The TCR originated in a woman aged 50 to 65 in good health and CMV-seropositive. V and J are TRBV15 and TRBJ2-7; D possibly corresponds to TRBD1 (8 bases). Sequenced: PBMCs. The CDR3 coding sequence is TGTGCCACCAGCAGCGACCCGAACAGGGGGGGATACGAGCAGTACTTC. Its protein product is CATSSDPNRGGYEQYF. Drawing the rest from reference TRBV15 and TRBJ2-7, the complete variable domain is DAMVIQNPRYQVTQFGKPVTLSCSQTLNHNVMYWYQQKSSQAPKLLFHYYDKDFNNEADTPDNFQSRRPNTSFCFLDIRSPGLGDTAMYLCATSSDPNRGGYEQYFGPGTRLTVT.